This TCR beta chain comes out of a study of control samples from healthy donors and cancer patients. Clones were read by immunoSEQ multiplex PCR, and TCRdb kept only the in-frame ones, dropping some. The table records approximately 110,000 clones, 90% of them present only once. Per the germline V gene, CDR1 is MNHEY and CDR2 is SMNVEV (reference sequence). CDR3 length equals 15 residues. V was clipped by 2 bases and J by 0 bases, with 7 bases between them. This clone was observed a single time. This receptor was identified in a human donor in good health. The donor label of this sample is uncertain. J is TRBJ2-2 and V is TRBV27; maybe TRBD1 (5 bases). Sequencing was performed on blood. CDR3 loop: CASSLAGPNTGELFF. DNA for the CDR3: TGTGCCAGCAGTTTAGCAGGGCCGAACACCGGGGAGCTGTTTTTT.